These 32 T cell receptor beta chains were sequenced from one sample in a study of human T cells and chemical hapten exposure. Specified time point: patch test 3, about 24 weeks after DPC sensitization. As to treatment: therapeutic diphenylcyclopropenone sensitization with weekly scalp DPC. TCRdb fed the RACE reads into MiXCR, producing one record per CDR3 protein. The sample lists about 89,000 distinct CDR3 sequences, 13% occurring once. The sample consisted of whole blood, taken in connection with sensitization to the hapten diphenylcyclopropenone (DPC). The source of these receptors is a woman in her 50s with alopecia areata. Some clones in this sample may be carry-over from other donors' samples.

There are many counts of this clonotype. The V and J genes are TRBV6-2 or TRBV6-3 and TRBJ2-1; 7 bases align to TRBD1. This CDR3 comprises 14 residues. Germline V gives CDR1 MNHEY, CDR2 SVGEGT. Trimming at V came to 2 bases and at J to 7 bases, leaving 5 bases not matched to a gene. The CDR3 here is CASSYPGQSNEQFF. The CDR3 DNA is TGTGCCAGCAGTTACCCGGGACAGAGTAATGAGCAGTTCTTC.

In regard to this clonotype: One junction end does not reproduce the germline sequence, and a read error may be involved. The chain's CDR3 is CAGSVDRINEKLFF. The CDR3 DNA sequence: TGTGCCGGCAGTGTAGACAGGATTAATGAAAAACTGTTTTTT. This sequence joins TRBV2 and TRBJ1-4; D is possibly TRBD1 (6 bases). Germline CDR1 is SNHLY and CDR2 is FYNNEI. This CDR3 has 14 residues.

CDR3 nucleotide sequence: TGCAGCGTTCGGACTAGCGGGACCGGCGAGCAGTACTTC. Its protein product is CSVRTSGTGEQYF. This chain joins TRBV29-1 and TRBJ2-7, with 12 positions matching TRBD2. V dropped 5 bases and J dropped 6; count of bases not matched to a gene: 5. Germline V CDR1 and CDR2: SQVTM, ANQGSEA. CDR3 length equals 13 residues.

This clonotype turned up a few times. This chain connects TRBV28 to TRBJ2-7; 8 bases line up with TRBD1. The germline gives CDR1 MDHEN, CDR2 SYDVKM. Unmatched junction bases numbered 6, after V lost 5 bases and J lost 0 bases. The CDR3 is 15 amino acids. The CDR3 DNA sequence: TGTGCCAGCAGTATAGCAGGGGGCGGCTCCTACGAGCAGTACTTC. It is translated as CASSIAGGGSYEQYF. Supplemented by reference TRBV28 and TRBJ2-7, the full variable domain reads DVKVTQSSRYLVKRTGEKVFLECVQDMDHENMFWYRQDPGLGLRLIYFSYDVKMKEKGDIPEGYSVSREKKERFSLILESASTNQTSMYLCASSIAGGGSYEQYFGPGTRLTVT.

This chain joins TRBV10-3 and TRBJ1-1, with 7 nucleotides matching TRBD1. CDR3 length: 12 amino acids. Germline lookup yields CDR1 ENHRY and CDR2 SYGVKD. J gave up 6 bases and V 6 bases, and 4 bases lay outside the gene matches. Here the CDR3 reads CAISDRVAEAFF. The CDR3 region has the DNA TGTGCCATCAGCGACAGGGTGGCTGAAGCTTTCTTT.

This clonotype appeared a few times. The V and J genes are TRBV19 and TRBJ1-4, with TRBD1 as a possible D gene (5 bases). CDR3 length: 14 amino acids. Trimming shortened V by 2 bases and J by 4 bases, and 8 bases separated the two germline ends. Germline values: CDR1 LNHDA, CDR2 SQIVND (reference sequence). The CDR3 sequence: CASSINRFNEKLFF. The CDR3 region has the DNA TGTGCCAGTAGTATAAACAGGTTTAATGAAAAACTGTTTTTT. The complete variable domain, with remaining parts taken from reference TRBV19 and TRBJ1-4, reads DGGITQSPKYLFRKEGQNVTLSCEQNLNHDAMYWYRQDPGQGLRLIYYSQIVNDFQKGDIAEGYSVSREKKESFPLTVTSAQKNPTAFYLCASSINRFNEKLFFGSGTQLSVL.

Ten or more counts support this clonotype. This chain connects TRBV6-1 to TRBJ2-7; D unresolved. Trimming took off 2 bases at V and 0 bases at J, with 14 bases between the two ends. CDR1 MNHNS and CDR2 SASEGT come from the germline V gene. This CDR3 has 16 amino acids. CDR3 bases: TGTGCCAGCAGTGAAATGGGCTTCCCCAGCTCCTACGAGCAGTACTTC. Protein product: CASSEMGFPSSYEQYF.

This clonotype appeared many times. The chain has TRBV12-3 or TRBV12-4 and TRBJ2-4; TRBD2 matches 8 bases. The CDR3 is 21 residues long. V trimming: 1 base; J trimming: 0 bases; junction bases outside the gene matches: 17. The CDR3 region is CASSLGPQGTGGNLAKNIQYF. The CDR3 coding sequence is TGTGCCAGCAGTTTAGGCCCCCAGGGGACGGGGGGGAATTTAGCCAAAAACATTCAGTACTTC.

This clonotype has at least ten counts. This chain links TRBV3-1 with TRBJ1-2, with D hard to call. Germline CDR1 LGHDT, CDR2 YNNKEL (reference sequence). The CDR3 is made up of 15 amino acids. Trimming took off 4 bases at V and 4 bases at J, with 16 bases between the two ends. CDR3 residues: CASSPAAAEGYGYTF. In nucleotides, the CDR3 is TGTGCCAGCAGCCCAGCCGCAGCGGAGGGCTATGGCTACACCTTC.

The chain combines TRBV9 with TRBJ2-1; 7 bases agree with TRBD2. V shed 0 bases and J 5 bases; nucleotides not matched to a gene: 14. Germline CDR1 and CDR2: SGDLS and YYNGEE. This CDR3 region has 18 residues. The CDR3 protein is CASSVGGGGTISHNEQFF. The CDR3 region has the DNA TGTGCCAGCAGCGTAGGTGGTGGAGGGACTATTTCCCACAATGAGCAGTTCTTC. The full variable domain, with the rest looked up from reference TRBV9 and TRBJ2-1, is DSGVTQTPKHLITATGQRVTLRCSPRSGDLSVYWYQQSLDQGLQFLIQYYNGEERAKGNILERFSAQQFPDLHSELNLSSLELGDSALYFCASSVGGGGTISHNEQFFGPGTRLTVL.

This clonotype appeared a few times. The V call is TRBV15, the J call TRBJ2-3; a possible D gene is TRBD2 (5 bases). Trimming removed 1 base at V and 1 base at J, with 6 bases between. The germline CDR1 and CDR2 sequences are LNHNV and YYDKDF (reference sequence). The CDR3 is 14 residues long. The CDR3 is CATSRGGRTDTQYF. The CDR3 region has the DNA TGTGCCACCAGCAGAGGAGGGCGCACAGATACGCAGTATTTT.

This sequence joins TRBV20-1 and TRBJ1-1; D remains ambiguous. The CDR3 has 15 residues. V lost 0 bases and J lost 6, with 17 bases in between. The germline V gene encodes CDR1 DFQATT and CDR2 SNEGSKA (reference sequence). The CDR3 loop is CSARDPARFIAEAFF. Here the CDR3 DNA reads TGCAGTGCTAGAGACCCCGCCCGATTTATTGCTGAAGCTTTCTTT.

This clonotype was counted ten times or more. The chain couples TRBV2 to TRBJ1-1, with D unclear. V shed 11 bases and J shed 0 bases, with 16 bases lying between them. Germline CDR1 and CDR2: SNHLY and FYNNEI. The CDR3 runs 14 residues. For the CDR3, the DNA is TGTGCCTACACCTTCCTCCGGATGAACACTGAAGCTTTCTTT. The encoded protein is CAYTFLRMNTEAFF.

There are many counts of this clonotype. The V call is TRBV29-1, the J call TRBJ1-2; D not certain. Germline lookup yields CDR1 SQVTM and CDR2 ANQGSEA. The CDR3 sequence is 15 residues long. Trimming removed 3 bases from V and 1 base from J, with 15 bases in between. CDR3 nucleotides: TGCAGCGTTGAGGACCTTCGACGTCTTAACTATGGCTACACCTTC. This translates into CSVEDLRRLNYGYTF.

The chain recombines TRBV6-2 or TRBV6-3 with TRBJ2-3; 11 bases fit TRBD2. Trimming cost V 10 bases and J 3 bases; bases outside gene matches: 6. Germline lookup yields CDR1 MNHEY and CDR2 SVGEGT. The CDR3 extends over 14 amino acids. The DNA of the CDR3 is TGTGCCACCGCGGGACTAGCGGTAACAGATACGCAGTATTTT. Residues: CATAGLAVTDTQYF.

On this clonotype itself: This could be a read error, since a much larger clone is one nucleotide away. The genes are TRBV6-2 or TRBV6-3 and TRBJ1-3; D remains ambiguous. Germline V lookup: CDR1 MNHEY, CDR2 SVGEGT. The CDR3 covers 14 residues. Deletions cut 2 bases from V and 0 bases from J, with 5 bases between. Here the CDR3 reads CASSYENSGNTIYF. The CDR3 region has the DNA TGTGCCAGCAGTTACGAGAACTCTGGAAACACCATATATTTT.

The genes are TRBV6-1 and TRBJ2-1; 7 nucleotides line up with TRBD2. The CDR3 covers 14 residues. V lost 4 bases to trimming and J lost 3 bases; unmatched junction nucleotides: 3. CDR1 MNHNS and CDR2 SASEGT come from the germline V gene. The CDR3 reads CASSASGVYNEQFF. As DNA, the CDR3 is TGTGCCAGCAGTGCTAGCGGAGTCTACAATGAGCAGTTCTTC.

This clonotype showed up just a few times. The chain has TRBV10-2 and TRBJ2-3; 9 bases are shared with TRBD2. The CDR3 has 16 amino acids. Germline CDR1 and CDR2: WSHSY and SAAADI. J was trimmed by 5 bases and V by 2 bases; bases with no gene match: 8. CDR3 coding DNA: TGCGCCAGCAGTGAGGTGGGGACTAGCCTGGGAGATACGCAGTATTTT. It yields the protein CASSEVGTSLGDTQYF.

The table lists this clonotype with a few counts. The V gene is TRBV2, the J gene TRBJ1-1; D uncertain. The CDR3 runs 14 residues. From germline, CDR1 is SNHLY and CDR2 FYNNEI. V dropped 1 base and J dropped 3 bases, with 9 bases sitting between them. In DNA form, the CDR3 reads TGTGCCAGCAGTGAAGTCGCAGCGCACACTGAAGCTTTCTTT. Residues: CASSEVAAHTEAFF.

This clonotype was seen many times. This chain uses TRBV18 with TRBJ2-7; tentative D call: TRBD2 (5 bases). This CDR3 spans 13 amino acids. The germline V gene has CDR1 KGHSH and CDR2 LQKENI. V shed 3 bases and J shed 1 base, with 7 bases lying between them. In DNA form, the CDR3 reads TGTGCCAGCTCACCCGGGGTTTCCTACGAGCAGTACTTC. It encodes CASSPGVSYEQYF.

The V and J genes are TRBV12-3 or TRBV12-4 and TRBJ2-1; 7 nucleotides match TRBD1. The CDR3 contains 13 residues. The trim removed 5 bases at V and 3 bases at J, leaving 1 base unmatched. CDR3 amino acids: CASSQGVYNEQFF. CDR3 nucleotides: TGTGCCAGCAGTCAGGGGGTCTACAATGAGCAGTTCTTC.

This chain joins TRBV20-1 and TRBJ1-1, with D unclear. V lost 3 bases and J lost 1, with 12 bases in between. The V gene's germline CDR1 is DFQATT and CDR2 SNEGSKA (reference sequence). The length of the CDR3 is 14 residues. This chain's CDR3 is CSARLQYSNTEAFF. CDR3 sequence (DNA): TGCAGTGCTAGGTTACAGTACTCGAACACTGAAGCTTTCTTT.

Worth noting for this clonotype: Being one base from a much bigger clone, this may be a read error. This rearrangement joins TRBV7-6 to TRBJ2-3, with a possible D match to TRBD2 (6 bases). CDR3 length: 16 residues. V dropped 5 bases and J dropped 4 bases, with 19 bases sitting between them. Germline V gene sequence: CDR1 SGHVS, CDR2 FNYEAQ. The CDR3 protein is CASSRLVGDVADTQYF. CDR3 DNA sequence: TGTGCCAGCAGCCGACTAGTGGGAGATGTCGCAGATACGCAGTATTTT.

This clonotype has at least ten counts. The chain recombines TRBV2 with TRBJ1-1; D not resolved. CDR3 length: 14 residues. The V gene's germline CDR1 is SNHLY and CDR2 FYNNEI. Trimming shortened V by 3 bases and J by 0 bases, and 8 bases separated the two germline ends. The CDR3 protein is CASSDRFMNTEAFF. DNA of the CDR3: TGTGCCAGCAGTGACCGATTCATGAACACTGAAGCTTTCTTT.

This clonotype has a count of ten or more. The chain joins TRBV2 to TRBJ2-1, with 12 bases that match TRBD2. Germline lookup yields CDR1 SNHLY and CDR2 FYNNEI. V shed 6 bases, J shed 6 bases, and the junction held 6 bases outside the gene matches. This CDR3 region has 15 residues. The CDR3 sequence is CASRSRLAGVNEQFF. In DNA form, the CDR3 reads TGTGCCAGCAGGAGTAGACTAGCGGGAGTCAATGAGCAGTTCTTC.

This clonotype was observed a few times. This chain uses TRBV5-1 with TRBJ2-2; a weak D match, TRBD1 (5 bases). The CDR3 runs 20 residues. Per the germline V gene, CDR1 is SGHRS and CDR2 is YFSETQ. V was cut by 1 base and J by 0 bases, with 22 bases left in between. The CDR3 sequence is CASSLLGGDSRIANTGELFF. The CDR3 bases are TGCGCCAGCAGCTTGTTGGGCGGCGACAGCAGAATCGCGAACACCGGGGAGCTGTTTTTT. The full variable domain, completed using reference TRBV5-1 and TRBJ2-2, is KAGVTQTPRYLIKTRGQQVTLSCSPISGHRSVSWYQQTPGQGLQFLFEYFSETQRNKGNFPGRFSGRQFSNSRSEMNVSTLELGDSALYLCASSLLGGDSRIANTGELFFGEGSRLTVL.

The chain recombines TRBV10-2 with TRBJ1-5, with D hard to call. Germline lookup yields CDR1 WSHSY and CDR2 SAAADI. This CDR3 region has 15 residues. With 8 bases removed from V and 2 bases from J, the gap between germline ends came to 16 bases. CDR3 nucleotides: TGCGCCAGCTCTGGCTTAGGGAGTGGCAATCAGCCCCAGCATTTT. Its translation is CASSGLGSGNQPQHF.

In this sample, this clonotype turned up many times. The CDR3 region is CASSYRLYADTQYF. The DNA for the CDR3 is TGTGCCAGCAGCTACCGACTCTACGCCGATACGCAGTATTTT. The rearrangement links TRBV7-2 to TRBJ2-3; D is undetermined. CDR1 and CDR2 from the germline V gene are SGHTA and FQGNSA. The CDR3 extends over 14 amino acids. V was trimmed by 4 bases and J by 6 bases, leaving 14 bases between them.

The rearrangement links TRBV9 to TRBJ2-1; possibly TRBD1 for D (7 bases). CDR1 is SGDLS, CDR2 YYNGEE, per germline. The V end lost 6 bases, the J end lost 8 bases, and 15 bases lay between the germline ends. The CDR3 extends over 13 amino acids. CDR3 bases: TGTGCCAGCACCAGGACAGGCGGGGATGAGCAGTTCTTC. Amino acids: CASTRTGGDEQFF. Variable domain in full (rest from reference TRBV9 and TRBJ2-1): DSGVTQTPKHLITATGQRVTLRCSPRSGDLSVYWYQQSLDQGLQFLIQYYNGEERAKGNILERFSAQQFPDLHSELNLSSLELGDSALYFCASTRTGGDEQFFGPGTRLTVL.

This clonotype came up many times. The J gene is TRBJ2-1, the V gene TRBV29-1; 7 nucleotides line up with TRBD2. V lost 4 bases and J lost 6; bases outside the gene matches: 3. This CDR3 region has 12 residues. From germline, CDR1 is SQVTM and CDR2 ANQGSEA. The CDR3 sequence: CSVAAGVNEQFF. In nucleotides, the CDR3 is TGCAGCGTTGCCGCGGGGGTCAATGAGCAGTTCTTC.

The CDR3 sequence: CSAILGGTYNEQFF. The CDR3 DNA is TGCAGTGCTATTCTTGGCGGAACCTACAATGAGCAGTTCTTC. The rearrangement links TRBV20-1 to TRBJ2-1; D not resolved. The CDR3 consists of 14 residues. Trimming took off 4 bases at V and 2 bases at J, with 12 bases between the two ends. CDR1 and CDR2 (germline): DFQATT, SNEGSKA (reference sequence).

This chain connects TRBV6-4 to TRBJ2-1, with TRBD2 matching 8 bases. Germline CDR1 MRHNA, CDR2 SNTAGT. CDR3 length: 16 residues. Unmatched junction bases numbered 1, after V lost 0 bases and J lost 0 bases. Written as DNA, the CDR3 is TGTGCCAGCAGTGACTCCGGGACTAGCTCCTACAATGAGCAGTTCTTC. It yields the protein CASSDSGTSSYNEQFF.